Listed here are 6 T cell receptor beta chains from one sample, sequenced in a study of Ad26.COV2.S vaccination and SARS-CoV-2 variants. Sequencing was performed with immunoSEQ multiplex PCR; in TCRdb, only in-frame clones are kept and a portion is missing. There are about 460,000 clones in the sample; roughly 87% occur only once, and under 2% lies in the top ten. Treatment specified: around 19 received Ad26.COV2.S at low or high dose, single or two shots; five or six received placebo; per-sample allocation not given. After the first vaccine or placebo injection, samples were drawn on day 63. The specimen comprised peripheral blood, sampled in a trial of Ad26.COV2.S vaccine versus placebo. The receptors shown here come from a person between 18 and 65 years old who received the Ad26.COV2.S COVID-19 vaccine or a placebo.

The chain recombines TRBV4-1 with TRBJ2-5; D remains ambiguous. The germline CDR1 and CDR2 sequences are MGHRA and YSYEKL. Trimming took 0 bases from V and 7 from J, leaving 9 bases between them. CDR3 length: 13 amino acids. The CDR3 nucleotides read TGCGCCAGCAGCCAAGACCGTTCCAGGACCCAGTACTTC. Encoded protein: CASSQDRSRTQYF.

The chain carries TRBV7-9 and TRBJ2-3; 7 bases map to TRBD2. In germline, CDR1 is SEHNR, CDR2 FQNEAQ (reference sequence). The V gene end was trimmed by 4 bases and the J gene end by 3 bases; junction bases not matched to a gene: 13. CDR3 length: 17 residues. This CDR3 reads CASSSLLSAGATDTQYF. The CDR3 DNA is TGTGCCAGCAGCTCCCTCTTAAGTGCGGGAGCAACAGATACGCAGTATTTT.

The rearrangement joins TRBV19 to TRBJ2-1, with D possibly TRBD2 on 5 matching bases. With 3 bases removed from V and 3 bases from J, the gap between germline ends came to 15 bases. The germline CDR1 and CDR2 sequences are LNHDA and SQIVND (reference sequence). The CDR3 is made up of 16 amino acids. CDR3 sequence (DNA): TGTGCCAGTAGTATGGGAGTAGCGACCGTCTACAATGAGCAGTTCTTC. This sequence encodes CASSMGVATVYNEQFF.

The chain couples TRBV7-2 to TRBJ1-1, with D uncertain. The CDR3 is made up of 15 amino acids. CDR1 is SGHTA, CDR2 FQGNSA, per germline. Trimming cost V 5 bases and J 1 base, with 14 bases left between them. In DNA, the CDR3 is TGTGCCAGCAGCCAAAGGCAGAGCCCGAACACTGAAGCTTTCTTT. It yields the protein CASSQRQSPNTEAFF.

The chain has TRBV5-4 and TRBJ2-3; maybe TRBD2 (6 bases). CDR3 length equals 16 residues. Germline CDR1 and CDR2: SGHNT and YYREEE (reference sequence). V was pared by 5 bases and J by 4 bases, with 20 bases between. The CDR3 DNA reads TGTGCCAGCAGTATAGGGACTTCCTCGGGCGCAGATACGCAGTATTTT. The encoded protein is CASSIGTSSGADTQYF. Complete variable domain (other parts from reference TRBV5-4 and TRBJ2-3): ETGVTQSPTHLIKTRGQQVTLRCSSQSGHNTVSWYQQALGQGPQFIFQYYREEENGRGNFPPRFSGLQFPNYSSELNVNALELDDSALYLCASSIGTSSGADTQYFGPGTRLTVL.

J is TRBJ2-3 and V is TRBV9, with 13 nucleotides matching TRBD2. V was clipped by 2 bases and J by 6 bases; unmatched bases: 6. The CDR3 spans 16 residues. The germline CDR1 and CDR2 sequences are SGDLS and YYNGEE. The CDR3 sequence: CASSVTGTSGVDTQYF. The CDR3 DNA reads as TGTGCCAGCAGCGTTACCGGGACTAGCGGGGTTGATACGCAGTATTTT.